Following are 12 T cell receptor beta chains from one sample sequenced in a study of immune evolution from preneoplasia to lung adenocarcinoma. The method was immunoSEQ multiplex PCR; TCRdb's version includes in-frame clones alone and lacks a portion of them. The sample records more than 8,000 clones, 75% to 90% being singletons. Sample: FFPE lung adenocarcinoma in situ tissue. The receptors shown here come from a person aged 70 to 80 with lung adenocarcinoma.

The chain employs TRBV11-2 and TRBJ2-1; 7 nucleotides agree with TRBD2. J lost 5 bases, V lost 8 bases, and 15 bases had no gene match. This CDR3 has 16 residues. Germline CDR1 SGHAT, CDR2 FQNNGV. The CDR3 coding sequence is TGTGCCAGCGGGAGATGGGCGGGAGCGTCGGACAATGAGCAGTTCTTC. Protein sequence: CASGRWAGASDNEQFF.

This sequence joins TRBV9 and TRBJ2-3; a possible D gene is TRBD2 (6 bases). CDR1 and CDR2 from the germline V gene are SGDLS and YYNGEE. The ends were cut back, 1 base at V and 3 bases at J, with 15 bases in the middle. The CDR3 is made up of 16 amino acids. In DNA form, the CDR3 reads TGTGCCAGCAGCGTACATAGGAGCGGGCCTACAGATACGCAGTATTTT. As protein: CASSVHRSGPTDTQYF.

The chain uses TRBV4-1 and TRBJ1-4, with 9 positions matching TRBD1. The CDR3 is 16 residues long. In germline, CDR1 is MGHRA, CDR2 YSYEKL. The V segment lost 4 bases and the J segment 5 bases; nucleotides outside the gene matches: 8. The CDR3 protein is CASSPRDRDLNEKLFF. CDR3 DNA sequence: TGCGCCAGCAGCCCCCGGGACAGGGATTTAAATGAAAAACTGTTTTTT.

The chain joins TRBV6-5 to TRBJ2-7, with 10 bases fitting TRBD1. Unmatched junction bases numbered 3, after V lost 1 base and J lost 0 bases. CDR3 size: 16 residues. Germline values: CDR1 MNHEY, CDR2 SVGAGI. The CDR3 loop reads CASSYYRTGGSYEQYF. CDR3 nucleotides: TGTGCCAGCAGTTACTATCGGACAGGGGGCTCCTACGAGCAGTACTTC.

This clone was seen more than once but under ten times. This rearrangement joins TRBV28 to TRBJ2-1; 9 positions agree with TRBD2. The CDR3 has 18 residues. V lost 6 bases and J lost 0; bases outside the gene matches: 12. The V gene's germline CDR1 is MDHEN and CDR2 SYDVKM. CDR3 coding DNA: TGTGCCAGCAGAACCGCCATAGCGGGGGCCTCCTCCTACAATGAGCAGTTCTTC. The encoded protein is CASRTAIAGASSYNEQFF.

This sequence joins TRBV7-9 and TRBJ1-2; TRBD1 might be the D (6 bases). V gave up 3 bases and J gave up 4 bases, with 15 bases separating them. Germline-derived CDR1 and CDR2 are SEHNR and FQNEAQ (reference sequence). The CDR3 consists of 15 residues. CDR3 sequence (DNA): TGTGCCAGCAGCTTGTACCGGGACAACGGCTATGGCTACACCTTC. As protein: CASSLYRDNGYGYTF.

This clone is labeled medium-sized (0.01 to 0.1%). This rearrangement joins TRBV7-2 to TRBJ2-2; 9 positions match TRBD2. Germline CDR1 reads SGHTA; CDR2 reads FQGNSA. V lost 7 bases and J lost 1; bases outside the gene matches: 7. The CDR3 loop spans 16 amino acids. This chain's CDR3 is CASNKIAGVNTGELFF. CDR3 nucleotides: TGTGCCAGCAATAAAATAGCGGGAGTGAACACCGGGGAGCTGTTTTTT.

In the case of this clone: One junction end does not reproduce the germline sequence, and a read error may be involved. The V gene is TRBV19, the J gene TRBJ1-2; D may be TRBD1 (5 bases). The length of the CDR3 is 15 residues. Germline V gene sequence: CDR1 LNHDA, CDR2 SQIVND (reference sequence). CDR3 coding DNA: TGTGCCAGTAGCATAGGGGCAGGAATTGTCTATGGCTACACCTTC. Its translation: CASSIGAGIVYGYTF. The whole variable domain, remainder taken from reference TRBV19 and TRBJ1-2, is DGGITQSPKYLFRKEGQNVTLSCEQNLNHDAMYWYRQDPGQGLRLIYYSQIVNDFQKGDIAEGYSVSREKKESFPLTVTSAQKNPTAFYLCASSIGAGIVYGYTFGSGTRLTVV.

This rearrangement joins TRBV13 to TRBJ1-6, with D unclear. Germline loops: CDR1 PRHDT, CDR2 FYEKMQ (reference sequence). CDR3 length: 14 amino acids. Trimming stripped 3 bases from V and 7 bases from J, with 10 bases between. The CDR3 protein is CASSFSPGNSPLHF. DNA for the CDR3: TGTGCCAGCAGCTTCTCCCCGGGGAATTCACCCCTCCACTTT.

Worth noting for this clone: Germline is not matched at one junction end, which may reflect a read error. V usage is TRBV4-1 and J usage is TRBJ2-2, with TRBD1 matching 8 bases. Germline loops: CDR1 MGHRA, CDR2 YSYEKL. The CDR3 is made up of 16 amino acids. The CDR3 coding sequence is TGCGCCAGCAGTCAAGGAAGAGACAGGGGCGGCGGGGAGCTGTTTTTT. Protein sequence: CASSQGRDRGGGELFF.

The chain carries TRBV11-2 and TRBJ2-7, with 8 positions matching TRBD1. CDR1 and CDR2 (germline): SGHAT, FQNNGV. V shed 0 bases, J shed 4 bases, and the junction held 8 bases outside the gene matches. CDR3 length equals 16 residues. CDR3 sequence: CASSLELGQGRYEQYF. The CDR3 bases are TGTGCCAGCAGCTTAGAATTAGGACAGGGTCGATACGAGCAGTACTTC.

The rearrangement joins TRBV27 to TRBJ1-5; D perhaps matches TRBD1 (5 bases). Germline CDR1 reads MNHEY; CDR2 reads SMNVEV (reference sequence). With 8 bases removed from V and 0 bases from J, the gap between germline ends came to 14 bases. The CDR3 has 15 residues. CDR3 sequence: CASRVGTYSNQPQHF. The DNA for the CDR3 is TGTGCCAGCCGAGTTGGGACTTATAGCAATCAGCCCCAGCATTTT.